The 5 T cell receptor beta chains listed next were all sequenced from one sample in a study of OX40 agonist ivuxolimab in advanced cancers. Data came from immunoSEQ multiplex PCR; TCRdb stores just in-frame clones and leaves some out. The sample contains just over 40,000 clones, approximately 81% of which appear only once. Sample: CD4+ or CD8+ T cells sorted from blood, taken in a trial of the OX40 agonist ivuxolimab. Receptors were obtained from an adult with an advanced solid tumor such as melanoma, head and neck, liver or kidney cancer.

The J gene is TRBJ2-7, the V gene TRBV5-1; maybe TRBD2 (6 bases). This CDR3 is built from 12 residues. In germline, CDR1 is SGHRS, CDR2 YFSETQ. V was pared by 4 bases and J by 3 bases, with 8 bases between. The CDR3 nucleotides read TGCGCCAGCAGCGGAGGGAACTACGAGCAGTACTTC. The encoded protein is CASSGGNYEQYF.

The rearrangement joins TRBV2 to TRBJ1-1; D is perhaps TRBD1 (6 bases). The CDR3 sequence is 14 residues long. The germline V gene has CDR1 SNHLY and CDR2 FYNNEI. The V and J ends lost 5 bases and 0 bases respectively, with 10 bases between them. CDR3 in DNA: TGTGCCAGCAGTCCGCGGGACATGAACACTGAAGCTTTCTTT. This translates into CASSPRDMNTEAFF.

The chain recombines TRBV13 with TRBJ2-4; 7 nucleotides line up with TRBD2. Germline loops: CDR1 PRHDT, CDR2 FYEKMQ (reference sequence). This CDR3 region has 15 residues. With 5 bases clipped from V and 11 bases from J, the junction kept 15 bases outside the gene matches. As DNA, the CDR3 is TGTGCCAGCAGCATACGGGGGGTCTCGGGAGACGTTCAGTACTTC. Its translation is CASSIRGVSGDVQYF. Combining the CDR3 with reference TRBV13 and TRBJ2-4 gives the whole variable domain AAGVIQSPRHLIKEKRETATLKCYPIPRHDTVYWYQQGPGQDPQFLISFYEKMQSDKGSIPDRFSAQQFSDYHSELNMSSLELGDSALYFCASSIRGVSGDVQYFGAGTRLSVL.

The V call is TRBV5-5, the J call TRBJ2-7, with D perhaps matching TRBD2 (7 bases). Germline loops: CDR1 SGHKS, CDR2 YYEKEE (reference sequence). The CDR3 contains 13 residues. V shed 4 bases and J shed 5 bases, with 13 bases lying between them. The CDR3 here is CASSVGGPDEQYF. CDR3 coding DNA: TGTGCCAGCAGCGTGGGGGGGCCAGACGAGCAGTACTTC.

This clone has just a few counts. CDR3 DNA: TGTGCCAGTAGTTTTGGCGCAGGGTTCTACTATGGCTACACCTTC. It translates to CASSFGAGFYYGYTF. The V call is TRBV19, the J call TRBJ1-2; a possible D gene is TRBD1 (5 bases). CDR1 LNHDA and CDR2 SQIVND come from the germline V gene (reference sequence). V was clipped by 5 bases and J by 3 bases, with 16 bases between them. This CDR3 is 15 amino acids long.